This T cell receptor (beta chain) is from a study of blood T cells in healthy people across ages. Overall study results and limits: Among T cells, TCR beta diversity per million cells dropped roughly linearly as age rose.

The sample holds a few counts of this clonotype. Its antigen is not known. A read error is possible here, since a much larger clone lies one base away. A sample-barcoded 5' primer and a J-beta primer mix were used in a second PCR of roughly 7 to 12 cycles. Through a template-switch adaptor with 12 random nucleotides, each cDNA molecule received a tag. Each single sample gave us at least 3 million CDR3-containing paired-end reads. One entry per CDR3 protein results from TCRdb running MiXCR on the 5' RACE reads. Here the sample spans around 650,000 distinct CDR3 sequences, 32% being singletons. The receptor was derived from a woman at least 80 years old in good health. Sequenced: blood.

In DNA, the CDR3 is TGTGCCAGCAGCCAGTATAGAAGGGGCGGAGGAGAGACCCAGTACTTC. Residues: CASSQYRRGGGETQYF. The gene calls are TRBV6-5 and TRBJ2-5; D is perhaps TRBD1 or TRBD2 (5 bases each). Germline V gene data show CDR1 as MNHEY and CDR2 as SVGAGI. The CDR3 totals 16 residues. V lost 6 bases and J 4 bases, leaving 21 bases between the germline ends.